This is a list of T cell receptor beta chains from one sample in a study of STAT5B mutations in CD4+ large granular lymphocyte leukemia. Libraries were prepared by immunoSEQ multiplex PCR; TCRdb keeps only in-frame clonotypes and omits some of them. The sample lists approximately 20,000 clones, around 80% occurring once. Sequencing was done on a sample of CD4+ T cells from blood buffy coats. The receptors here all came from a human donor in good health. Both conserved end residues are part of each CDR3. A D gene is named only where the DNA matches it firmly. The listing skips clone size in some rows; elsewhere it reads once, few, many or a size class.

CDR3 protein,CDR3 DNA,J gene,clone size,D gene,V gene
CASSLGGGRGTNTGELFF,TGTGCCAGCAGCTTAGGGGGGGGGCGAGGAACGAACACCGGGGAGCTGTTTTTT,TRBJ2-2,once,-,TRBV7-2
CASSEATPNNEQFF,TGTGCCAGCAGTGAAGCGACCCCGAACAATGAGCAGTTCTTC,TRBJ2-1,-,-,TRBV6-1
CASSPRQGLNEQFF,TGTGCCAGCTCACCGCGACAGGGTCTGAATGAGCAGTTCTTC,TRBJ2-1,-,TRBD1,TRBV18
CATSRAAGPQETQYF,TGTGCCACCAGCAGAGCCGCGGGTCCACAAGAGACCCAGTACTTC,TRBJ2-5,-,-,TRBV15
CASSHWSQNTGELFF,TGTGCCAGCAGCCACTGGAGCCAGAACACCGGGGAGCTGTTTTTT,TRBJ2-2,-,-,TRBV5-4
CSVEVVGELWASTEKLFF,TGCAGCGTTGAAGTGGTGGGGGAATTGTGGGCCTCCACTGAAAAACTGTTTTTT,TRBJ1-4,-,-,TRBV29-1
CASSRSRDRGGYTF,TGTGCCAGCAGTCGTTCCCGGGACAGAGGAGGCTACACCTTC,TRBJ1-2,-,TRBD1,TRBV6-5
CASSIEDRVFEKLFF,TGTGCCAGTAGTATAGAGGACAGGGTTTTTGAAAAACTGTTTTTT,TRBJ1-4,-,TRBD1,TRBV19
CASSPRRGGALTGTYEQFF,TGTGCCAGCTCACCCCGGAGGGGAGGGGCACTGACTGGAACATATGAGCAGTTCTTC,TRBJ2-1,-,TRBD2,TRBV18
CAWSALATGHEQYF,TGTGCCTGGAGTGCGCTGGCCACCGGTCACGAGCAGTACTTC,TRBJ2-7,-,-,TRBV30
CASSPRTGSHQETQYF,TGTGCCAGCAGCCCCCGGACAGGGAGTCACCAAGAGACCCAGTACTTC,TRBJ2-5,-,TRBD1,TRBV5-4
CASTGVAGSYEQYF,TGTGCCAGCACTGGGGTAGCGGGGTCCTACGAGCAGTACTTC,TRBJ2-7,-,TRBD2,TRBV2
CASLRDRAGGANVLTF,TGTGCCAGCCTACGGGACAGGGCGGGTGGGGCCAACGTCCTGACTTTC,TRBJ2-6,-,TRBD1,TRBV2
CASSFGGLNTEAFF,TGTGCCAGCAGCTTTGGGGGCTTGAACACTGAAGCTTTCTTT,TRBJ1-1,-,-,TRBV11-3
CARSFPRLAAPEQYF,TGTGCCAGAAGCTTTCCGAGACTAGCGGCTCCCGAGCAGTACTTC,TRBJ2-7,once,TRBD2,TRBV5-3
CASSKVAGRNYEQYF,TGTGCCAGCAGCAAAGTTGCTGGACGGAACTACGAGCAGTACTTC,TRBJ2-7,once,-,TRBV21-1
CAWSFAGGRGNEQFF,TGTGCCTGGAGTTTCGCGGGGGGGCGCGGAAATGAGCAGTTCTTC,TRBJ2-1,-,TRBD2,TRBV30
CASSLASGKITGELFF,TGTGCCAGCAGCTTAGCTAGCGGGAAAATCACCGGGGAGCTGTTTTTT,TRBJ2-2,-,TRBD2,TRBV11-2
CASSFLAGKETQYF,TGTGCCAGCAGCTTCCTAGCGGGGAAAGAGACCCAGTACTTC,TRBJ2-5,once,TRBD2,TRBV5-8
CASSPGGSGRIGEQFF,TGTGCCAGCAGCCCCGGTGGTAGCGGGAGGATTGGTGAGCAGTTCTTC,TRBJ2-1,few,TRBD2,TRBV7-2
CASSVAGLAGGQETQYF,TGTGCCAGCAGCGTAGCTGGTTTGGCGGGGGGTCAAGAGACCCAGTACTTC,TRBJ2-5,-,TRBD2,TRBV9
CASSLATQVYEQYF,TGTGCCAGCAGCTTAGCCACACAGGTATACGAGCAGTACTTC,TRBJ2-7,once,-,TRBV7-9
CASSLARAEGKLFF,TGCGCCAGCAGCTTGGCCAGGGCAGAAGGAAAACTGTTTTTT,TRBJ1-4,few,-,TRBV5-1
CASSLGQINYGYTF,TGCGCCAGCAGCTTGGGGCAGATTAACTATGGCTACACCTTC,TRBJ1-2,-,-,TRBV5-1
CAISSSLTGRLAGASAHEQFF,TGTGCCATCAGTTCATCCCTGACAGGGAGACTAGCGGGAGCCTCTGCCCATGAGCAGTTCTTC,TRBJ2-1,-,TRBD2,TRBV10-3
CASTQDGGRAGEQYF,TGTGCCAGCACCCAGGACGGCGGGAGGGCCGGGGAGCAGTACTTC,TRBJ2-7,few,TRBD2,TRBV7-9
CASSVRDRGNSPLHF,TGTGCCAGCAGCGTCCGGGACAGGGGCAATTCACCCCTCCACTTT,TRBJ1-6,-,TRBD1,TRBV7-2
CASSHDGLYGYTF,TGTGCCAGCAGCCATGACGGGCTCTATGGCTACACCTTC,TRBJ1-2,-,-,TRBV7-2
CASSLAQVNYGYTF,TGCGCCAGCAGCTTGGCTCAGGTTAACTATGGCTACACCTTC,TRBJ1-2,-,-,TRBV5-1